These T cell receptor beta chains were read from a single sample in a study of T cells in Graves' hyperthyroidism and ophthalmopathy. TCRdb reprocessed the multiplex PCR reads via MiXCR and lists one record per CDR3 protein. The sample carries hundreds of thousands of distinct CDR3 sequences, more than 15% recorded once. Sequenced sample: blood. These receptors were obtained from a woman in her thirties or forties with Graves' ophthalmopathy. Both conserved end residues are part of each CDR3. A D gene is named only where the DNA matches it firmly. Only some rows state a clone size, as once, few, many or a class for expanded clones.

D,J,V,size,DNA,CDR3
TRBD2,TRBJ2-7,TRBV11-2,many,TGTGCCAGCAGCCCCCTCCGGGGGGTAAGCCACGAGCAGTACTTC,CASSPLRGVSHEQYF
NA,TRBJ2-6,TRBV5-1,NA,TGCGCCAGCAGCTTGACAGTTGGGGCCAACGTCCTGACTTTC,CASSLTVGANVLTF
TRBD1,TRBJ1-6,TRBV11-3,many,TGTGCCAGCAGCCAACTCGGACAGGTTGGGTCACCCCTCCACTTT,CASSQLGQVGSPLHF
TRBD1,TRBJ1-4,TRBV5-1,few,TGCGCCAGCAGCACCGGACAGGGTAGCGAAAAACTGTTTTTT,CASSTGQGSEKLFF
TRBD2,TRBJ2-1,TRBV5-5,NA,TGTGCCAGCAGCCTAGCGGGGATGGATTACAATGAGCAGTTCTTC,CASSLAGMDYNEQFF
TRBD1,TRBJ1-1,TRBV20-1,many,TGCAGTGCTCCACCGACCGGGACAGGGCGCATGAACACTGAAGCTTTCTTT,CSAPPTGTGRMNTEAFF
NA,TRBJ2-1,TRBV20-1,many,TGCAGTGCTAGAGATATTAAGGGGACGGCCTACAATGAGCAGTTCTTC,CSARDIKGTAYNEQFF
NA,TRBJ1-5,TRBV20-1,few,TGCAGTGCTAGAGATGAGTGGGGAGTCGGCAATCAGCCCCAGCATTTT,CSARDEWGVGNQPQHF
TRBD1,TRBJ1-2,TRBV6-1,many,TGTGCCAGCAGTGAAAAAGGGACAGGGAGAGGTGGCTACACCTTC,CASSEKGTGRGGYTF
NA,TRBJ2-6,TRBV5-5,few,TGTGCCAGCACCATGGCCCCTCAAAACTCTGGGGCCAACGTCCTGACTTTC,CASTMAPQNSGANVLTF
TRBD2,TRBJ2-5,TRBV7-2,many,TGTGCCAGCAGCACGACTAGCGGGGCAGAGACCCAGTACTTC,CASSTTSGAETQYF
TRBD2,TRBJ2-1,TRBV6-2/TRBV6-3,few,TGTGCCAGCAGTTACGTACGGCGGGGAGGGGACAATGAGCAGTTCTTC,CASSYVRRGGDNEQFF
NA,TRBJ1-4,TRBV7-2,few,TGTGCCAGCAGCTTCTTCACGAACCTGGACAGAAATGAAAAACTGTTTTTT,CASSFFTNLDRNEKLFF
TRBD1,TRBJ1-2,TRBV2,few,TGTGCCGGCGAGTCTACAGGGGGGGATGGCTACACCTTC,CAGESTGGDGYTF
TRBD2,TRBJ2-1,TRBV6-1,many,TGTGCCAGCTCCGGGACTAGCACCCGAGGGCCCAATGAGCAGTTCTTC,CASSGTSTRGPNEQFF
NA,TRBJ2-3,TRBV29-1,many,TGCAGCGGGGGGTGGACAGATACGCAGTATTTT,CSGGWTDTQYF
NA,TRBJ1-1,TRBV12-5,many,TGTGCTAGTGCCCGGGGGTTAGGGGTCATGAACACTGAAGCTTTCTTT,CASARGLGVMNTEAFF
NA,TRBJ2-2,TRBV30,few,TGTGCCTGGAGTTCGCACCGAGGGGGGGTCGGGGAGCTGTTTTTT,CAWSSHRGGVGELFF
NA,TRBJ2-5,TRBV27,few,TGTGCCAGCAGTTTACGGGCGGACCAAGAGACCCAGTACTTC,CASSLRADQETQYF
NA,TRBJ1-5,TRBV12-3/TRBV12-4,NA,TGTGCCAGCAGTTTGGACTGGGGACGGGGTAGCAATCAGCCCCAGCATTTT,CASSLDWGRGSNQPQHF
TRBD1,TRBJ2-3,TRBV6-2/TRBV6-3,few,TGTGCCAGCAGCCCGACAGGGACCCCAGATACGCAGTATTTT,CASSPTGTPDTQYF
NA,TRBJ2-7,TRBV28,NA,TGTGCCAGCAGTTCCCTAGGACTGAGCTCCTACGAGCAGTACTTC,CASSSLGLSSYEQYF
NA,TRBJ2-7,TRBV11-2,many,TGTGCCAGCAGCTCGAGGGGGTTCGGCTACGAGCAGTACTTC,CASSSRGFGYEQYF
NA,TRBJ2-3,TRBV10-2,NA,TGCGCCAGCACCTCCCAGAGGGCATCGGCGTATTTT,CASTSQRASAYF
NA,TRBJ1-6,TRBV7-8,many,TGTGCCAGCAGCTCCTACAGGAAGGTCGATTCACCCCTCCACTTT,CASSSYRKVDSPLHF
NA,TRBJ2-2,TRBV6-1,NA,TGTGCCGTCCGAAAGATCGGGGGAGGGAACACCGGGGAGCTGTTTTTT,CAVRKIGGGNTGELFF
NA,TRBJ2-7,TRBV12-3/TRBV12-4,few,TGTGCCAGCAGTTTACCCCCAGCCTACGAGCAGTACTTC,CASSLPPAYEQYF